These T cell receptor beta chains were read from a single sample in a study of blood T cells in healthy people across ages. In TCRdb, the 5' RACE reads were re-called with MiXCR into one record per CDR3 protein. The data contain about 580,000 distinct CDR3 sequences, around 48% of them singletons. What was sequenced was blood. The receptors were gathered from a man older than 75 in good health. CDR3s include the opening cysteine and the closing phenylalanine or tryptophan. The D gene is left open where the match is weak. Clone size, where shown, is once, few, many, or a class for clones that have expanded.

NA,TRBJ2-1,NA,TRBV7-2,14,CASSPTRLYAEQFF,TGTGCCAGCAGCCCCACTAGATTGTACGCTGAGCAGTTCTTC
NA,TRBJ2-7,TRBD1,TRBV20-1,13,CSARDRVHHEQYF,TGCAGTGCTAGGGACAGGGTCCATCACGAGCAGTACTTC
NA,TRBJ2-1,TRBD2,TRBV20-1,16,CSARSTSGPNYTEQFF,TGCAGTGCTAGATCCACTAGCGGGCCGAACTACACTGAGCAGTTCTTC
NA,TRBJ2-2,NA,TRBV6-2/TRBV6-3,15,CASSYQGSGTGELFF,TGTGCCAGCAGTTACCAGGGTAGCGGCACCGGGGAGCTGTTTTTT
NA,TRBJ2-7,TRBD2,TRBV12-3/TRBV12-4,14,CASRAGTTGYEQYF,TGTGCCAGCAGGGCCGGGACTACTGGTTACGAGCAGTACTTC
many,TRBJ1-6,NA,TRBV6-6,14,CASSSGQANSPLHF,TGTGCCAGCAGTTCGGGACAAGCTAATTCACCCCTCCACTTT
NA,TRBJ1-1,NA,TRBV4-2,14,CASSPPGTRTEAFF,TGTGCCAGCAGCCCCCCGGGGACGAGAACTGAAGCTTTCTTT
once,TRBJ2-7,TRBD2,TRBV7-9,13,CTSSLEGAGEQYF,TGTACCAGCAGCTTGGAAGGAGCGGGAGAGCAGTACTTC
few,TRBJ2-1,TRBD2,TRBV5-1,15,CASSPGLAGGYEQFF,TGCGCCAGCAGCCCGGGACTAGCGGGAGGATATGAGCAGTTCTTC
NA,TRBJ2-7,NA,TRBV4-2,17,CAGSQSSLAETSYEQYF,TGTGCCGGCAGCCAAAGCTCGTTAGCGGAAACCTCCTACGAGCAGTACTTC
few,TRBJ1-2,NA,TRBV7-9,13,CASSASGDGGYTF,TGTGCCAGCAGCGCCAGCGGAGATGGTGGCTACACCTTC
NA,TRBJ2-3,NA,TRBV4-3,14,CASSQEMLGGTQYF,TGCGCCAGCAGCCAAGAAATGTTAGGTGGAACGCAGTATTTT
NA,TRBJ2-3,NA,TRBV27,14,CASRRSFGTDTQYF,TGTGCCAGCAGGCGGAGTTTTGGCACAGATACGCAGTATTTT
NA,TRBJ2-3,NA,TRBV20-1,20,CSFPTGQASGVTASTDTQYF,TGCAGTTTTCCGACAGGGCAGGCTAGCGGAGTGACGGCTAGCACAGATACGCAGTATTTT
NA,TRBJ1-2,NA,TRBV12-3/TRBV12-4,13,CASSWGGMDGYTF,TGTGCCAGCAGTTGGGGGGGGATGGATGGCTACACCTTC
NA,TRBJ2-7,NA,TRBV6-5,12,CASRSGGYEQYF,TGTGCCAGCAGATCCGGGGGCTACGAGCAGTACTTC
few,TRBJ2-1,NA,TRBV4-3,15,CASSQDHGVHNEQFF,TGCGCCAGCAGCCAAGATCATGGCGTGCACAATGAGCAGTTCTTC
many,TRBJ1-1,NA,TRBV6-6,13,CASRPVSNTEAFF,TGTGCCAGCAGGCCGGTAAGCAACACTGAAGCTTTCTTT
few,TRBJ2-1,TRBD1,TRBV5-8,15,CASSVRQGSYNEQFF,TGTGCCAGCAGTGTGAGACAGGGTTCCTACAATGAGCAGTTCTTC
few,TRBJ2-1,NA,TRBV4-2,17,CASSQGLGAAGYNEQFF,TGTGCCAGCAGCCAAGGATTGGGGGCGGCAGGCTACAATGAGCAGTTCTTC
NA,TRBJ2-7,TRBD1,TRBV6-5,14,CASGNRDSTSEQYF,TGTGCCAGCGGTAACCGGGACAGTACCAGCGAGCAGTACTTC
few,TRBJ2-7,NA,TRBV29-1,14,CSVKDSPSSYEQYF,TGCAGCGTGAAAGACAGCCCGAGCTCCTACGAGCAGTACTTC
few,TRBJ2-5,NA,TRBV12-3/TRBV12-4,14,CASSWAPGVEAQYF,TGTGCCAGCAGTTGGGCCCCGGGAGTTGAGGCCCAGTACTTC
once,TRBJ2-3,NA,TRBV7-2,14,CASSSSDLTDTQYF,TGTGCCAGCAGCTCCTCTGACTTGACAGATACGCAGTATTTT
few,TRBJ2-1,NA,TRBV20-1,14,CSATGSSSYNEQFF,TGCAGTGCTACAGGGTCCAGCTCCTACAATGAGCAGTTCTTC
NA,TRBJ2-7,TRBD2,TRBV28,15,CASRPPTSGENEQYF,TGTGCCAGCAGGCCCCCGACTAGCGGGGAGAATGAGCAGTACTTC
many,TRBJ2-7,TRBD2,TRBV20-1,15,CSASLPTSGSYEQYF,TGCAGTGCTAGTTTACCGACTAGCGGGAGTTACGAGCAGTACTTC
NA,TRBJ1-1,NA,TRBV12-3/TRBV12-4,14,CASSSTGRGTEAFF,TGTGCCAGCAGCTCAACAGGGCGGGGGACTGAAGCTTTCTTT
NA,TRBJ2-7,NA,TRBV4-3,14,CASSQDWGNYEQYF,TGCGCCAGCAGCCAAGACTGGGGCAACTACGAGCAGTACTTC